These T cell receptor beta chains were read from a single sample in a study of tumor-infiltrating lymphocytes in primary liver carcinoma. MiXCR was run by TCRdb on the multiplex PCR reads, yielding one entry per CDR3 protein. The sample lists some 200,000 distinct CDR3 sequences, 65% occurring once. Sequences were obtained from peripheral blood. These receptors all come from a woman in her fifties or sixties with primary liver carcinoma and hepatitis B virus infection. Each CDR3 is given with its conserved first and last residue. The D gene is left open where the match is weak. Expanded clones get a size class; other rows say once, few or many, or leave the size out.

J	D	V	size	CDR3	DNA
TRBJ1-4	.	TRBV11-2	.	CATSLEEGENEKLFF	TGTGCCACCAGCTTAGAAGAGGGCGAAAATGAAAAACTGTTTTTT
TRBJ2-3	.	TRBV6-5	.	CASIRLLGSDTQYF	TGTGCCAGTATCAGATTATTGGGGTCAGATACGCAGTATTTC
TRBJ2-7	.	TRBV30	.	CALRDRTRGSYEQYF	TGTGCCTTGAGGGATCGAACTAGGGGCTCCTACGAGCAGTACTTC
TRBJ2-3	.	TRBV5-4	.	CASGLTGAGTDTQYF	TGTGCCAGCGGCTTGACGGGAGCAGGCACAGATACGCAGTATTTT
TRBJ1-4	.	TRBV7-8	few	CASSLGVRNEKLFF	TGTGCCAGCAGCCTGGGTGTTAGGAATGAAAAACTGTTTTTT
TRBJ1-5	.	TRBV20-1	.	CSARDAGAGNQPKHF	TGCAGTGCTAGAGATGCAGGGGCTGGCAATCAGCCCAAGCATTTT
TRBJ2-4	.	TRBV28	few	CASSSGPPFIQYF	TGTGCCAGCAGTTCCGGACCCCCCTTCATTCAGTACTTC
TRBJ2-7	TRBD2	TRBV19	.	CASKLAGAYDQYF	TGTGCCAGCAAACTAGCGGGAGCCTACGATCAGTACTTC
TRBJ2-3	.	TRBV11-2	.	CASSLSSPGRDRDTDTQYF	TGTGCCAGCAGCTTATCCTCTCCCGGGAGGGACAGGGACACAGATACGCAGTACTTT
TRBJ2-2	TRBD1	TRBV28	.	CASSLTGTGLKGELFF	TGTGCCAGCAGTCTAACCGGGACAGGGCTGAAAGGGGAGCTGTTTTTT
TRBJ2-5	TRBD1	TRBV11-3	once	CASSSAGTGGANSQETQYF	TGTGCCAGCAGCTCTGCCGGGACAGGGGGCGCGAACTCCCAAGAGACCCAGTACTTT
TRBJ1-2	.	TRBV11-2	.	CVSRRGGSSYGYTF	TGTGTCAGCCGCCGGGGCGGGAGTTCCTATGGCTACACCTTC
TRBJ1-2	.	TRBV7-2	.	CASSLGPNYGYTF	TGTGCCAGCAGCTTGGGGCCTAACTATGGCTACACCTTC
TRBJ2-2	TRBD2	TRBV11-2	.	CASSSRLAGGSGAGELFF	TGTGCCAGCAGCAGCAGACTAGCGGGAGGGTCGGGAGCCGGGGAGCTGTTTTTT
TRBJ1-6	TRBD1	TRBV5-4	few	CASSLTGADSPLHF	TGTGCCAGCAGCTTGACAGGGGCGGATTCACCCCTCCACTTT
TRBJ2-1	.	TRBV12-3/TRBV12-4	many	CASRMGGSYNEQFF	TGTGCCAGCCGTATGGGGGGCTCCTACAATGAGCAGTTCTTC
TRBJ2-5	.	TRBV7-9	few	CASSLGAAQETQYF	TGTGCCAGCAGCTTAGGGGCAGCTCAAGAGACCCAGTACTTC
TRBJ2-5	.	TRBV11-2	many	CASSFPSGVRETQYF	TGTGCCAGCAGCTTCCCCAGCGGAGTAAGAGAGACCCAGTACTTC
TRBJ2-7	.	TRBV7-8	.	CASSLLEGVGYEQYF	TGTGCCAGCAGCTTACTCGAGGGTGTTGGTTACGAGCAGTACTTC
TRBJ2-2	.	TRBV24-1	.	CATSDFGQSNTGELLF	TGTGCCACCAGTGATTTCGGGCAGTCGAACACCGGGGAGCTGCTTTTT
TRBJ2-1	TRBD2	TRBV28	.	CASKPPGLVVYNEQFF	TGTGCCAGCAAACCCCCGGGACTAGTGGTATACAATGAGCAGTTCTTC
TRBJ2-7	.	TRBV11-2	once	CASSTTWGLSYVQYF	TGTGCCAGCAGCACCACTTGGGGCTTGTCCTACGTGCAGTACTTC
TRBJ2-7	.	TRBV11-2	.	CAGSLRTESSYEHYF	TGTGCCGGCAGCTTACGGACAGAGAGCTCCTACGAGCACTACTTC
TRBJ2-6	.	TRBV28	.	CASSLGDSGANVLTF	TGTGCCAGCAGCCTAGGGGACTCTGGGGCCAACGTCCTGACTTTC
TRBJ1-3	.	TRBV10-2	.	CASSDSIGNTIYF	TGCGCCAGCAGTGACAGTATTGGAAACACCATATATTTT
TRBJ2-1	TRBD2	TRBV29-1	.	CSVADATSGLYNEQFF	TGCAGCGTTGCAGACGCGACTAGCGGACTTTACAATGAGCAGTTCTTC
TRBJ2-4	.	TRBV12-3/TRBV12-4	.	CASSRRQRLAKNIQYF	TGTGCCAGCAGTCGACGACAGCGACTAGCCAAAAACATTCAGTACTTC
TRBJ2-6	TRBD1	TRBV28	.	CASGLGQGFSGANVLTF	TGTGCCAGCGGTTTGGGACAGGGATTCTCTGGGGCCAACGTCCTGACTTTC
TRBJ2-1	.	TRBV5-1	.	CASSGAGHNEQFF	TGCGCCAGCAGCGGGGCCGGACACAATGAGCAGTTCTTC
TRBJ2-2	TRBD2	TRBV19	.	CASSTRGGQNTGELFF	TGTGCCAGTAGTACTCGGGGGGGACAGAACACCGGGGAGCTGTTTTTT
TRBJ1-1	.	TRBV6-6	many	CASSFTGIGEAFF	TGTGCCAGCAGTTTCACAGGGATAGGGGAAGCTTTCTTT
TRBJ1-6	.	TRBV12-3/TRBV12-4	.	CAGSSRTGNNSPLHF	TGTGCCGGCAGCAGCAGAACAGGGAATAATTCACCCCTCCACTTT
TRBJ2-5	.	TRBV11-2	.	CASSFRTSGQENQYF	TGTGCCAGCAGCTTCCGGACAAGCGGACAAGAGAACCAGTACTTC
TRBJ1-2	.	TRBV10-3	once	CAISEDRANYGYTF	TGTGCCATCAGTGAGGATAGGGCTAACTATGGCTACACCTTC
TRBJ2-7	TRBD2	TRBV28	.	CASSSGLAGVVNF	TGTGCCAGTAGTTCAGGCCTAGCGGGAGTGGTGAACTTC
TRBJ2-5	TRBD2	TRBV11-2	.	CASGRGVWCQETQYF	TGTGCCAGCGGACGGGGGGTGTGGTGCCAAGAGACCCAGTACTTC
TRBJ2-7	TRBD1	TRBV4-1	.	CANSQPARTGKDYEQYF	TGCGCCAACAGCCAACCCGCAAGGACAGGGAAAGACTACGAACAGTACTTC
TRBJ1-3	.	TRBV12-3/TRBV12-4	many	CASSPPRRSGNTIYF	TGTGCCAGCAGCCCACCCAGGCGGTCCGGAAACACCATATATTTT
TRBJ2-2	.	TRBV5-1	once	CASSLTGRPGTGELFF	TGCGCCAGCAGCTTAACAGGTCGACCAGGGACCGGGGAGCTGTTTTTT
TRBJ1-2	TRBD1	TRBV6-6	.	CARSYGTGGNGCTF	TGTGCCAGGAGTTACGGGACAGGGGGTAATGGCTGCACCTTC
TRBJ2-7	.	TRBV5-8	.	CASSLGQWAYEQYF	TGTGCCAGCAGCTTGGGACAGTGGGCCTACGAGCAGTACTTC